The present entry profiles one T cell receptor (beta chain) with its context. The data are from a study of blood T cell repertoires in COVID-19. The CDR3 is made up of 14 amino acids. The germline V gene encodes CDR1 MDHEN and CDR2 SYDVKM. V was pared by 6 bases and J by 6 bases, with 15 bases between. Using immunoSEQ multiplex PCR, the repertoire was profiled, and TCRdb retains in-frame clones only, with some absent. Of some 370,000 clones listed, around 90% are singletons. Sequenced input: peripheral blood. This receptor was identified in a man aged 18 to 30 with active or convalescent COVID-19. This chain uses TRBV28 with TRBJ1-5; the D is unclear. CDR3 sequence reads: CASSVRLPGQPQHF. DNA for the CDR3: TGTGCCAGCAGCGTTAGGCTCCCGGGTCAGCCCCAGCATTTT. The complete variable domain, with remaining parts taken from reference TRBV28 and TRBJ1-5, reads DVKVTQSSRYLVKRTGEKVFLECVQDMDHENMFWYRQDPGLGLRLIYFSYDVKMKEKGDIPEGYSVSREKKERFSLILESASTNQTSMYLCASSVRLPGQPQHFGDGTRLSIL.